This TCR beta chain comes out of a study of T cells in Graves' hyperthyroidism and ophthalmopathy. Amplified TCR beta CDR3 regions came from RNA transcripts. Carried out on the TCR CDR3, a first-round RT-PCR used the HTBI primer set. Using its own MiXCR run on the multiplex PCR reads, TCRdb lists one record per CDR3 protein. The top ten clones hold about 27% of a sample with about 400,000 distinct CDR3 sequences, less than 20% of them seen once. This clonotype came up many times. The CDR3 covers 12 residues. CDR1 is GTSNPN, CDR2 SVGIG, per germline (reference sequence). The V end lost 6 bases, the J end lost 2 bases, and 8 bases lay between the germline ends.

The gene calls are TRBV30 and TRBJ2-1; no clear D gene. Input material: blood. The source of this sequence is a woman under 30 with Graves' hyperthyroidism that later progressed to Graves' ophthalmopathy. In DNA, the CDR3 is TGTGCCTGCGGCAGAACCTACAATGAGCAGTTCTTC. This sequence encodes CACGRTYNEQFF.